The rows below give T cell receptor beta chains drawn from one sample of a study of cytomegalovirus exposure and HLA in healthy donors. Libraries were prepared by immunoSEQ multiplex PCR; TCRdb keeps only in-frame clonotypes and omits some of them. The sample has about 130,000 clones, about 74% seen once. Sequenced input: PBMCs. The receptors stem from a young man in good health and CMV-seropositive. Both conserved end residues are part of each CDR3. D genes are given only for firm matches. Clone sizes are given selectively: once, few, many, or a class where the clone is expanded.

V: TRBV5-4
J: TRBJ2-7
size: few
length: 12
D: TRBD1
CDR3: CASSWTGYEQYF
DNA: TGTGCCAGCAGCTGGACAGGCTACGAGCAGTACTTC

V: TRBV6-4
J: TRBJ2-1
size: NA
length: 18
D: TRBD2
CDR3: CASSRLAGGSLSGNEQFF
DNA: TGTGCCAGCAGCCGACTAGCGGGAGGATCCTTGTCTGGCAATGAGCAGTTCTTC

V: TRBV10-2
J: TRBJ1-4
size: NA
length: 14
D: NA
CDR3: CASSDRAVGEKLFF
DNA: TGCGCCAGCAGCGACAGAGCTGTGGGTGAAAAACTGTTTTTT

V: TRBV25-1
J: TRBJ2-1
size: NA
length: 15
D: TRBD1
CDR3: CASSPRDRHYNEQFF
DNA: TGTGCCAGCAGTCCGCGGGACAGGCATTACAATGAGCAGTTCTTC

V: TRBV10-1
J: TRBJ2-1
size: NA
length: 19
D: TRBD2
CDR3: CASSGLVAGGLSSYNEQFF
DNA: TGCGCCAGCAGTGGGTTGGTAGCGGGGGGACTAAGCTCCTACAATGAGCAGTTCTTC

V: TRBV13
J: TRBJ1-2
size: NA
length: 16
D: TRBD1
CDR3: CASSLPAGTGNYGYTF
DNA: TGTGCCAGCAGCTTACCCGCCGGGACAGGGAATTATGGCTACACCTTC

V: TRBV6-1
J: TRBJ1-2
size: NA
length: 12
D: NA
CDR3: CASSDRGFGYTF
DNA: TGTGCCAGCAGTGACAGGGGTTTTGGCTACACCTTC

V: TRBV29-1
J: TRBJ2-2
size: NA
length: 14
D: TRBD1
CDR3: CSVTGQGIPGELFF
DNA: TGCAGCGTCACGGGACAGGGGATCCCCGGGGAGCTGTTTTTT

V: TRBV6-1
J: TRBJ2-1
size: NA
length: 15
D: NA
CDR3: CASSLQGNSYNEQFF
DNA: TGTGCCAGCAGCCTTCAGGGGAACTCCTACAATGAGCAGTTCTTC

V: TRBV4-1
J: TRBJ2-5
size: NA
length: 18
D: TRBD1
CDR3: CASSHPKPDRAREETQYF
DNA: TGCGCCAGCAGCCACCCCAAGCCTGACAGGGCAAGAGAAGAGACCCAGTACTTC

V: TRBV27
J: TRBJ1-5
size: few
length: 15
D: TRBD1
CDR3: CASSSGTGLDQPQHF
DNA: TGTGCCAGCAGTTCCGGGACAGGGCTCGATCAGCCCCAGCATTTT

V: TRBV5-5
J: TRBJ2-7
size: once
length: 15
D: TRBD2
CDR3: CASSRGTSGSYEQYF
DNA: TGTGCCAGCAGCCGTGGGACTAGCGGTTCCTACGAGCAGTACTTC

V: TRBV2
J: TRBJ1-1
size: NA
length: 14
D: TRBD1
CDR3: CASGWRDRNTEAFF
DNA: TGTGCCAGCGGGTGGCGGGACAGGAACACTGAAGCTTTCTTT

V: TRBV27
J: TRBJ2-1
size: NA
length: 15
D: TRBD2
CDR3: CASRSAGASYNEQFF
DNA: TGTGCCAGCAGATCAGCGGGGGCCTCCTACAATGAGCAGTTCTTC

V: TRBV13
J: TRBJ2-1
size: NA
length: 14
D: TRBD1
CDR3: CASSFWTGHNEQFF
DNA: TGTGCCAGCAGCTTTTGGACAGGGCACAATGAGCAGTTCTTC

V: TRBV5-1
J: TRBJ1-1
size: NA
length: 15
D: TRBD1
CDR3: CASSFGTGGTTEAFF
DNA: TGCGCCAGCAGTTTTGGTACAGGGGGAACAACTGAAGCTTTCTTT

V: TRBV5-1
J: TRBJ1-6
size: NA
length: 13
D: NA
CDR3: CASSSTENSPLHF
DNA: TGCGCCAGCAGCTCGACAGAGAATTCACCCCTCCACTTT

V: TRBV28
J: TRBJ2-1
size: NA
length: 14
D: NA
CDR3: CASSLLPQNNEQFF
DNA: TGTGCCAGCAGTCTCCTGCCCCAGAACAATGAGCAGTTCTTC

V: TRBV28
J: TRBJ2-3
size: NA
length: 14
D: TRBD2
CDR3: CASSPSGRSDTQYF
DNA: TGTGCCAGCAGCCCTAGCGGGAGGTCCGATACGCAGTATTTT

V: TRBV6-5
J: TRBJ2-7
size: NA
length: 15
D: TRBD1
CDR3: CASSYPGQGVHEQYF
DNA: TGTGCCAGCAGTTACCCGGGACAGGGGGTCCACGAGCAGTACTTC

V: TRBV28
J: TRBJ2-3
size: NA
length: 17
D: TRBD2
CDR3: CASSLLGGRAATDTQYF
DNA: TGTGCCAGCAGTTTACTTGGCGGGAGGGCCGCCACAGATACGCAGTATTTT

V: TRBV28
J: TRBJ1-2
size: NA
length: 14
D: NA
CDR3: CASTLQVLNYGYTF
DNA: TGTGCCAGCACATTACAGGTCCTTAACTATGGCTACACCTTC

V: TRBV18
J: TRBJ1-2
size: NA
length: 15
D: NA
CDR3: CASSPPPVGLYGYTF
DNA: TGTGCCAGCTCACCCCCCCCGGTCGGTCTTTATGGCTACACCTTC

V: TRBV6-5
J: TRBJ1-1
size: NA
length: 13
D: NA
CDR3: CASIRGLGTEAFF
DNA: TGTGCCAGCATACGGGGTTTGGGCACTGAAGCTTTCTTT

V: TRBV6-5
J: TRBJ1-6
size: NA
length: 14
D: NA
CDR3: CASSYSGDTGPLHF
DNA: TGTGCCAGCAGTTACTCGGGGGACACCGGACCCCTCCACTTT

V: TRBV5-1
J: TRBJ2-1
size: NA
length: 15
D: TRBD2
CDR3: CASSWGLARWVEQFF
DNA: TGCGCCAGCAGTTGGGGACTAGCTCGATGGGTCGAGCAGTTCTTC

V: TRBV18
J: TRBJ2-7
size: NA
length: 15
D: TRBD2
CDR3: CASSPPTSGPTEQYF
DNA: TGTGCCAGCTCACCACCGACTAGCGGTCCTACGGAGCAGTACTTC

V: TRBV6-5
J: TRBJ2-7
size: few
length: 15
D: TRBD2
CDR3: CASRGWTSGQYEQYF
DNA: TGTGCCAGCAGGGGGTGGACTAGCGGACAATACGAGCAGTACTTC

V: TRBV4-2
J: TRBJ2-7
size: few
length: 20
D: TRBD2
CDR3: CASSSNLPGLAGVAAYEQYF
DNA: TGTGCCAGCAGCTCAAATCTTCCGGGACTAGCGGGGGTCGCGGCCTACGAGCAGTACTTC

V: TRBV4-3
J: TRBJ2-1
size: NA
length: 18
D: TRBD2
CDR3: CASSHFFSGSPGRNEQFF
DNA: TGCGCCAGCAGCCATTTTTTTAGCGGGAGCCCAGGTCGCAATGAGCAGTTCTTC

V: TRBV19
J: TRBJ2-2
size: NA
length: 13
D: NA
CDR3: CASDGPDTGELFF
DNA: TGTGCCAGCGATGGGCCGGACACCGGGGAGCTGTTTTTT

V: TRBV19
J: TRBJ2-7
size: few
length: 15
D: NA
CDR3: CASSIAGSAGSEQYF
DNA: TGTGCCAGTAGTATTGCGGGATCAGCAGGAAGCGAGCAGTACTTC